The 12 T cell receptor beta chains below all came from one sample that was sequenced in a study of blood T cell repertoires in COVID-19. The protocol was immunoSEQ multiplex PCR, while the TCRdb copy is restricted to in-frame clones and leaves out a portion. The sample has about 99,000 clones, about 80% seen once; the top ten hold 13%. Sequencing was performed on peripheral blood. These receptors all come from a human donor in a cohort sampled during active or convalescent COVID-19.

This clone was observed a handful of times. The chain employs TRBV5-5 and TRBJ2-1, with D tentatively TRBD1 (5 bases). Germline-derived CDR1 and CDR2 are SGHKS and YYEKEE (reference sequence). This CDR3 contains 16 residues. V gave up 3 bases and J gave up 0 bases, with 13 bases separating them. CDR3 residues: CASSSLQVSSYNEQFF. In DNA, the CDR3 is TGTGCCAGCAGCTCCTTACAGGTTAGCTCCTACAATGAGCAGTTCTTC.

The CDR3 is CASSLGTSVSGELFF. In DNA, the CDR3 is TGCGCCAGCAGCCTAGGGACTAGCGTTTCCGGGGAGCTGTTTTTT. This chain connects TRBV4-3 to TRBJ2-2; TRBD2 agrees at 10 bases. From germline, CDR1 is LGHNA and CDR2 YSLEER. This CDR3 is built from 15 residues. V lost 4 bases and J lost 6; bases outside the gene matches: 5.

The genes are TRBV3-1 (or the pseudogene TRBV3-2) and TRBJ2-1; 14 bases align to TRBD2. The CDR3 totals 15 residues. The germline V gene encodes CDR1 LGHDT and CDR2 YNNKEL (reference sequence). J lost 7 bases, V lost 4 bases, and 3 bases had no gene match. CDR3 coding DNA: TGTGCCAGCAGCCTTGGACTAGCGGGGGGTAATGAGCAGTTCTTC. This encodes CASSLGLAGGNEQFF.

The rearrangement links TRBV18 to TRBJ2-7; D is undetermined. The CDR3 runs 14 residues. V dropped 1 base and J dropped 2 bases, with 9 bases sitting between them. CDR1 is KGHSH and CDR2 is LQKENI in the germline V gene. The CDR3 coding sequence is TGTGCCAGCTCACCACAACCCGCGACCTACGAGCAGTACTTC. This translates into CASSPQPATYEQYF.

This chain uses TRBV6-2 or TRBV6-3 with TRBJ1-1, with a weak D call TRBD1 (5 bases). CDR1 MNHEY and CDR2 SVGEGT come from the germline V gene. CDR3 length: 15 amino acids. V shed 6 bases and J shed 1 base, with 15 bases lying between them. Written as DNA, the CDR3 is TGTGCCAGCAGCCTCACGGGACTCCCGAACACTGAAGCTTTCTTT. It yields the protein CASSLTGLPNTEAFF.

This chain connects TRBV29-1 to TRBJ1-2; TRBD1 is a possible D gene (6 bases). CDR1 SQVTM and CDR2 ANQGSEA come from the germline V gene. Trimming pared 7 bases from V and 3 bases from J, leaving 9 bases between. CDR3 length equals 11 residues. The CDR3 spells CSAHRDYGYTF. The CDR3 region has the DNA TGCAGCGCCCACAGGGACTATGGCTACACCTTC. The variable domain in full, with the rest retrieved from reference TRBV29-1 and TRBJ1-2, is SAVISQKPSRDICQRGTSLTIQCQVDSQVTMMFWYRQQPGQSLTLIATANQGSEATYESGFVIDKFPISRPNLTFSTLTVSNMSPEDSSIYLCSAHRDYGYTFGSGTRLTVV.

A note on this clone: A junction end diverges from the germline sequence, so it may reflect a read error. The chain is built from TRBV7-7 and TRBJ2-5; D not certain. Germline assignment: CDR1 SSHAT and CDR2 FNYEAQ (reference sequence). The CDR3 totals 14 residues. CDR3 coding DNA: TGTGCTAGCAGCTTAGGTAACAGTGCAGAGACCCAGTACTTC. This codes for CASSLGNSAETQYF.

The chain is built from TRBV29-1 and TRBJ2-5, with D possibly matching TRBD1 (5 bases). The CDR3 sequence is 14 residues long. V lost 0 bases and J 3 bases, leaving 11 bases between the germline ends. Germline assignment: CDR1 SQVTM and CDR2 ANQGSEA. CDR3 loop: CSVEDWGREETQYF. The DNA for the CDR3 is TGCAGCGTTGAAGATTGGGGCAGGGAAGAGACCCAGTACTTC.

This chain connects TRBV19 to TRBJ2-5; 8 positions agree with TRBD1. The J segment lost 5 bases and the V segment lost 6 bases, leaving 5 bases of the junction unmatched. Per the germline V gene, CDR1 is LNHDA and CDR2 is SQIVND (reference sequence). The CDR3 consists of 13 residues. In DNA form, the CDR3 reads TGTGCCAGTAGCGACAGGGGTCGGGAGACCCAGTACTTC. Translating gives CASSDRGRETQYF.

This clone was counted a single time. This sequence joins TRBV4-3 and TRBJ2-5; D call uncertain. Trimming removed 1 base from V and 0 bases from J, with 9 bases in between. CDR3 length: 15 amino acids. Germline loops: CDR1 LGHNA, CDR2 YSLEER. The CDR3 DNA follows: TGCGCCAGCAGCCAAGGGTTACAGAACCAAGAGACCCAGTACTTC. It is translated as CASSQGLQNQETQYF.

The CDR3 nucleotides are TGCGCCAGCAGTGATTTCCAGGGAAACTACACCTTC. Its translation: CASSDFQGNYTF. The chain is built from TRBV10-2 and TRBJ1-2; possible D gene TRBD1, 5 bases. Deletions cut 3 bases from V and 10 bases from J, with 12 bases between. CDR1 and CDR2 (germline): WSHSY, SAAADI. The CDR3 has 12 residues.

The chain employs TRBV7-2 and TRBJ2-1; D not certain. Trimming cost V 4 bases and J 1 base, with 8 bases left between them. This CDR3 contains 14 residues. The germline gives CDR1 SGHTA, CDR2 FQGNSA. The CDR3 nucleotides are TGTGCCAGCAGCTCCACGACTTCCTACAATGAGCAGTTCTTC. The encoded protein is CASSSTTSYNEQFF.